The rows below give T cell receptor beta chains drawn from one sample of a study of brain T cells in children with intractable seizures. The method was immunoSEQ multiplex PCR; TCRdb's version includes in-frame clones alone and lacks a portion of them. Of approximately 330,000 clones in the sample, roughly 93% are singletons; the top ten hold 4.5% to 7%. The material sequenced was peripheral blood, taken about 5 months after surgery. The source is a boy younger than two with tuberous sclerosis and intractable seizures. CDR3s include the opening cysteine and the closing phenylalanine or tryptophan. A D gene is named only where the DNA matches it firmly. A row's size may be missing; if present it is once, few, many or a size class.

V gene	clone size	D gene	J gene	CDR3 DNA	CDR3 protein
TRBV3-1/TRBV3-2	-	TRBD1	TRBJ1-4	TGTGCCAGCAGCCATGGGGACAGGGGACGTGAAAAACTGTTTTTT	CASSHGDRGREKLFF
TRBV5-6	once	TRBD2	TRBJ2-3	TGTGCCAGCAGCTGGCCGGGACTAGCGGGCCATGGCACAGATACGCAGTATTTT	CASSWPGLAGHGTDTQYF
TRBV20-1	-	-	TRBJ2-7	TGCAGTGCTAGTATATGGAGCTCCTACGAGCAGTACTTC	CSASIWSSYEQYF
TRBV11-2	-	-	TRBJ2-3	TGTGCCAGCAGCCCGACGATTACACGGAGAAAGACAGATACGCAGTATTTT	CASSPTITRRKTDTQYF
TRBV3-1/TRBV3-2	-	TRBD2	TRBJ2-5	TGTGCCAGCAGCCAAGATTTTAGCGGGGGGGTCCAAGAGACCCAGTACTTC	CASSQDFSGGVQETQYF
TRBV19	-	-	TRBJ2-5	TGTGCCAGTAGTATCCCGACTCCCCAGGAGACCCAGTACTTC	CASSIPTPQETQYF
TRBV18	-	-	TRBJ2-2	TGTGCCAGCTCACCCGGGGCAGGGCCGAAGACCGGGGAGCTGTTTTTT	CASSPGAGPKTGELFF
TRBV4-1	-	TRBD2	TRBJ2-3	TGCGCCAGCAGCCAAGGCACTAGCGGCAGCACAGATACGCAGTATTTT	CASSQGTSGSTDTQYF
TRBV5-1	-	TRBD1	TRBJ2-7	TGCGCCAGCAGCCTAACTCGGGGGACAGGGGCCTACGAGCAGTACTTC	CASSLTRGTGAYEQYF
TRBV30	-	TRBD1	TRBJ1-1	TGTGCCTGGGGATACAGGGGGCTGAGCATAAACACTGAAGCTTTCTTT	CAWGYRGLSINTEAFF
TRBV29-1	-	-	TRBJ2-1	TGCAGCGTCTCCAAGGGGTCTAGCTCCTACAATGAGCAGTTCTTC	CSVSKGSSSYNEQFF
TRBV5-1	once	-	TRBJ2-5	TGCGCCAGCAGCTTGGGGCCTCAAGAGACCCAGTACTTC	CASSLGPQETQYF
TRBV24-1	once	TRBD2	TRBJ2-1	TGTGCCACCGGGACTAGCGGGATCCCCAATGAGCAGTTCTTC	CATGTSGIPNEQFF
TRBV6-5	-	-	TRBJ1-4	TGTGCCAGCAGGGACCCGGGACCAAGTGGGGAAAAACTGTTTTTT	CASRDPGPSGEKLFF
TRBV19	once	TRBD1	TRBJ1-2	TGTGCCAGTATTCCGGTAGGGGGCGGAAACTATGGCTACACCTTC	CASIPVGGGNYGYTF
TRBV6-5	-	-	TRBJ1-5	TGTGCCAGCACCCAAGCTCCAGAGTGGCATTTT	CASTQAPEWHF
TRBV7-9	-	-	TRBJ2-2	TGTGCCAGCAGCTGGTTAGAGCTGTTTTTT	CASSWLELFF
TRBV19	-	TRBD2	TRBJ2-7	TGTGCCAGTAGTATAGGGACTAGCGGGAGGGCCTGGACCTACGAGCGGTACTTC	CASSIGTSGRAWTYERYF
TRBV28	once	-	TRBJ1-1	TGTGCCAGCAGTTTAACTCCTGAAGCTTTCTTT	CASSLTPEAFF
TRBV24-1	-	-	TRBJ2-1	TGTGCCACCAGTGAGACAGGGAGGGACTACAATGAGCAGTTCTTC	CATSETGRDYNEQFF
TRBV7-6	once	TRBD2	TRBJ2-3	TGTGCCAGCAGCCTTCCCAGCGGGGGTGGAGATACGCAGTATTTT	CASSLPSGGGDTQYF
TRBV6-6	-	-	TRBJ1-3	TGTGCCAGCAACCATTATATTTCTGGAAACACCATATATTTT	CASNHYISGNTIYF
TRBV7-6	once	TRBD1	TRBJ2-7	TGTGCCAGCAGTTCCGGGGACAGGGCCTACGAGCAGTACTTC	CASSSGDRAYEQYF
TRBV19	-	-	TRBJ2-7	TGTGCCAGTAGTATAGATCGGAGGGTGACCCCCTACGAGCAGTACTTC	CASSIDRRVTPYEQYF
TRBV2	once	-	TRBJ1-5	TGTGCCAGCAATACCATCTTCACAGGGTATAGCAATCAGCCCCAGCATTTT	CASNTIFTGYSNQPQHF
TRBV6-5	-	-	TRBJ2-1	TGTGCCGGGGGTCCTCAGGGGACGTACAATGAGCAGTTCTTC	CAGGPQGTYNEQFF
TRBV6-6	-	-	TRBJ1-2	TGTGCCAGCAGTTACTCGGGGGGCTATGGCTACACCTTC	CASSYSGGYGYTF
TRBV15	once	-	TRBJ1-6	TGTGCCACAAAGCAACAGGGATGGAATAATTCACCCCTCCACTTT	CATKQQGWNNSPLHF
TRBV7-6	once	-	TRBJ2-3	TGTGCCAGCAGCGAACAGGAGGCAGATACGCAGTATTTT	CASSEQEADTQYF
TRBV5-1	-	-	TRBJ1-1	TGCGCCAGCAGCTTGGAACAGGGCAGTCTGAACACTGAAGCTTTCTTT	CASSLEQGSLNTEAFF
TRBV9	-	-	TRBJ2-1	TGTGCCAGCAGCGTAGGTGGGGGAGACAATGAGCAGTTCTTC	CASSVGGGDNEQFF
TRBV24-1	-	-	TRBJ1-1	TGTGCCACCCGGAGGGGAATGGACACTGAAGCTTTCTTT	CATRRGMDTEAFF
TRBV27	-	-	TRBJ1-1	TGTGCCAGCAGTAACGCAGGGAGGAGGACTGAAGCTTTCTTT	CASSNAGRRTEAFF
TRBV9	-	-	TRBJ1-2	TGTGCCAGCAGCCCCAACACGGGTGGCTACACCTTC	CASSPNTGGYTF
TRBV5-6	few	-	TRBJ1-6	TGTGCCAGCAGCTTGGGACAGAATAATTCACCCCTCCACTTT	CASSLGQNNSPLHF
TRBV2	-	-	TRBJ2-3	TGTGCCAGCAGTGCCGCAACTAGCACAGATACGCAGTATTTT	CASSAATSTDTQYF
TRBV12-5	-	-	TRBJ2-4	TGTGCTAGTGGTTTGCCCCCCGACCCAGCCAAAAACATTCAGTACTTC	CASGLPPDPAKNIQYF
TRBV7-9	-	TRBD1	TRBJ1-1	TGTGCCAGCAGTTTCAGGGGGGGTACTGAAGCTTTCTTT	CASSFRGGTEAFF
TRBV13	-	-	TRBJ2-1	TGTGCCAGCAGCTCCAAAACCAAGACCAGCTACAATGAGCAGTTCTTC	CASSSKTKTSYNEQFF
TRBV13	-	-	TRBJ1-3	TGTGCCAGCAGCTCAGGGGTTACTGGAAACACCATATATTTT	CASSSGVTGNTIYF
TRBV3-1/TRBV3-2	few	-	TRBJ1-3	TGTGCCAGCAGCCAGACAGGCCATAATGGAAACACCATATATTTT	CASSQTGHNGNTIYF
TRBV6-2/TRBV6-3	-	-	TRBJ2-1	TGTGCCAGCAGTTACATGTATGAGCAGTTCTTC	CASSYMYEQFF
TRBV4-2	-	-	TRBJ1-1	TGTGCCAGCAGCGTAGACGGTCGGGTGGTGAGCACTGAAGCTTTCTTT	CASSVDGRVVSTEAFF
TRBV5-4	-	TRBD2	TRBJ2-4	TGTGCCAGCAGCCGTACTAGCGGGAGTATGTCCAAAAACATTCAGTACTTC	CASSRTSGSMSKNIQYF
TRBV5-1	-	TRBD2	TRBJ2-5	TGCGCCAGCAGCTGGACTAGCGGGGGGGCCCAAGAGACCCAGTACTTC	CASSWTSGGAQETQYF
TRBV11-2	few	-	TRBJ1-2	TGTGCCAGCAGCTTAGACCAGGGAACCTTCGACTATGGCTACACCTTC	CASSLDQGTFDYGYTF
TRBV10-2	-	TRBD2	TRBJ2-1	TGCGCCATCTCAAGTCTAGCGGGAGGGCGGTCTTCCTACAATGAGCAGTTCTTC	CAISSLAGGRSSYNEQFF
TRBV9	few	TRBD1	TRBJ2-1	TGTGCCAGCAGCGTGGACGGGACAGGGGGGAACAATGAGCAGTTCTTC	CASSVDGTGGNNEQFF
TRBV23-1	-	-	TRBJ1-5	TGCGCCAGCAGTCCCTGTAATCAGCCCCAGCATTTT	CASSPCNQPQHF
TRBV14	-	-	TRBJ1-2	TGTGCCAGCAGCCGACTCCTCAACTATGGCTACACCTTC	CASSRLLNYGYTF
TRBV7-9	once	TRBD1	TRBJ1-4	TGTGCCAGCAGCGCAGGGACAGAGGTTAATGAAAAACTGTTTTTT	CASSAGTEVNEKLFF
TRBV13	-	TRBD1	TRBJ1-5	TGTGCCAGCAGCTTAACAGGGGGCGAGCAGCCCCAGCATTTT	CASSLTGGEQPQHF
TRBV2	-	-	TRBJ2-7	TGTGCCAGCAGTGTCCCTAGCTTAGACGAGCAGTACTTC	CASSVPSLDEQYF
TRBV11-2	-	-	TRBJ2-7	TGTGCCAGCAGGCGATTGAAGACAGTCTCCTACGAGCAGTACTTC	CASRRLKTVSYEQYF
TRBV4-1	-	-	TRBJ2-7	TGCGCCAGCAGCCAAGATATTGTCCAGGGGTTATACGAGCAGTACTTC	CASSQDIVQGLYEQYF